The TCR beta chain under discussion was sequenced for a study of regulatory T cells in long-lasting Graves disease. In the study overall: Graves' cases, newly diagnosed, had used antithyroid drugs under 3 months.

In regard to this clonotype: The antigen remains undetermined.

Both iRepertoire HTBI primers and Arm-PCR of CDR3 regions were used to build the TCR beta libraries. Using its own MiXCR run on the multiplex PCR reads, TCRdb lists one record per CDR3 protein. The data show over 500,000 distinct CDR3 sequences, roughly 15% seen once. Sample time point: newly diagnosed GD, antithyroid drugs for less than 3 months. From RNA extracted from PBMCs, the TCR library was made. Whole-study results and caveats: Under persistent disease, TRBV28, TRBJ1-2 and TRBJ2-5 were used preferentially.

Trimming cost V 5 bases and J 6 bases, with 16 bases left between them. The germline CDR1 and CDR2 sequences are PRHDT and FYEKMQ (reference sequence). The CDR3 contains 14 residues. These data also featured in a second study, about T cells in Graves' hyperthyroidism and ophthalmopathy. This second study says: Primed by the HTBI set, a first-round RT-PCR was run on the TCR CDR3.

The TCR comes from a young man with Graves disease. The V call is TRBV13, the J call TRBJ1-1, with D maybe TRBD1 (6 bases). The starting material was peripheral blood mononuclear cells (PBMCs), obtained at new diagnosis, from a patient treated with antithyroid drugs. The CDR3 here is CASSTREGGAEAFF. The CDR3 DNA sequence: TGTGCCAGCAGCACTCGGGAGGGGGGCGCTGAAGCTTTCTTT.